The following is a T cell receptor (beta chain) sequence with its context. Its antigen is still unknown. This table comes from immunoSEQ multiplex PCR, and its TCRdb copy is limited to in-frame clones, with some not included. The table shows 25,000 to 35,000 clones, with 90% occurring only once. Trimming cost V 2 bases and J 0 bases, with 14 bases left between them. In germline, CDR1 is SGHTA, CDR2 FQGTGA. The CDR3 totals 17 residues. This sample is drawn from a study of T cells in localized non-small cell lung cancer. Overall study findings and caveats: Longer survival (overall) was linked to higher T cell density in blood. Because sequencing included only one region (of the tumor), heterogeneity remains possible. Uninvolved adjacent lung, not tumor, had the highest T cell clonality. Adjacent lung was found to contain a median roughly 50 of the top 100 tumor clones.

The rearrangement links TRBV7-3 to TRBJ1-3; no reliable D call. Sequenced here: peripheral blood, sampled before any cancer treatment. This TCR derives from a woman aged 40-75 years with stage I lung adenocarcinoma. CDR3 nucleotide sequence: TGTGCCAGCAGCTTAGTAGTCGTACTTAGCTCTGGAAACACCATATATTTT. It is translated as CASSLVVVLSSGNTIYF.